These 19 T cell receptor beta chains originate from one sample sequenced in a study of blood T cell repertoires in COVID-19. Using immunoSEQ multiplex PCR, the repertoire was profiled, and TCRdb retains in-frame clones only, with some absent. The sample records 330,000 or so clones, 87% being singletons. Sequenced: peripheral blood. The receptors were gathered from a man aged 25-45 years with COVID-19, enrolled during active disease.

On this clone: This same CDR3 is encoded by further DNA sequences in the sample. The CDR3 is CASSLNRGQSNQPQHF. The CDR3 DNA is TGTGCCAGCAGCTTAAACAGGGGGCAGAGCAATCAGCCCCAGCATTTT. The rearrangement joins TRBV7-2 to TRBJ1-5; 9 bases match TRBD1. Per germline, CDR1 SGHTA and CDR2 FQGNSA. The CDR3 runs 16 residues. The J segment lost 1 base and the V segment lost 2 bases, leaving 3 bases of the junction unmatched.

The CDR3: CSAEFNYGYTF. DNA for the CDR3: TGCAGTGCTGAGTTTAACTATGGCTACACCTTC. V gene TRBV20-1 combines with J gene TRBJ1-2, with D hard to call. Per the germline V gene, CDR1 is DFQATT and CDR2 is SNEGSKA (reference sequence). V lost 5 bases, J lost 1 base, and 5 bases lay in between. The CDR3 has 11 amino acids.

The CDR3 region is CASTESSYNEQFF. The CDR3 nucleotides are TGTGCCAGCACCGAGAGCTCCTACAATGAGCAGTTCTTC. The rearrangement links TRBV28 to TRBJ2-1; D uncertain. With 7 bases removed from V and 0 bases from J, the gap between germline ends came to 7 bases. In germline, CDR1 is MDHEN, CDR2 SYDVKM. The CDR3 consists of 13 residues.

The rearrangement links TRBV11-2 to TRBJ2-7; 7 bases map to TRBD2. CDR3 length: 14 amino acids. With 1 base clipped from V and 3 bases from J, the junction kept 3 bases outside the gene matches. Germline assignment: CDR1 SGHAT and CDR2 FQNNGV. The CDR3 spells CASSLASSGYEQYF. CDR3 coding DNA: TGTGCCAGCAGCTTAGCATCTAGCGGCTACGAGCAGTACTTC.

V and J are TRBV7-3 and TRBJ1-2, with D possibly being TRBD1 (5 bases). V gave up 2 bases and J gave up 4 bases, with 8 bases separating them. The germline CDR1 and CDR2 sequences are SGHTA and FQGTGA. There are 13 residues in the CDR3. The chain's CDR3 is CASSLGGSYGYTF. CDR3 sequence (DNA): TGTGCCAGCAGCTTAGGGGGGAGCTATGGCTACACCTTC.

This chain joins TRBV5-8 and TRBJ1-1; TRBD1 matches 8 bases. The CDR3 has 16 amino acids. The ends lost 1 base at V and 4 bases at J; junction bases unmatched: 9. The germline gives CDR1 SGHTS, CDR2 YDEGEE. The chain's CDR3 is CASSLRQGARGTEAFF. The DNA for the CDR3 is TGTGCCAGCAGCTTGAGGCAGGGGGCGCGTGGCACTGAAGCTTTCTTT. Variable domain in full (rest from reference TRBV5-8 and TRBJ1-1): EAGVTQSPTHLIKTRGQQATLRCSPISGHTSVYWYQQALGLGLQFLLWYDEGEERNRGNFPPRFSGRQFPNYSSELNVNALELEDSALYLCASSLRQGARGTEAFFGQGTRLTVV.

The chain carries TRBV28 and TRBJ2-7; 7 bases agree with TRBD1. Germline V lookup: CDR1 MDHEN, CDR2 SYDVKM. V gave up 8 bases and J gave up 2 bases; unmatched junction bases: 3. This CDR3 spans 12 amino acids. CDR3 in amino acids: CASWDSTYEQYF. CDR3 DNA sequence: TGTGCCAGCTGGGACAGTACCTACGAGCAGTACTTC. The full variable domain, in which reference TRBV28 and TRBJ2-7 provide the parts outside the CDR3, is DVKVTQSSRYLVKRTGEKVFLECVQDMDHENMFWYRQDPGLGLRLIYFSYDVKMKEKGDIPEGYSVSREKKERFSLILESASTNQTSMYLCASWDSTYEQYFGPGTRLTVT.

The J gene is TRBJ2-3, the V gene TRBV7-2; the match to TRBD1 covers 10 bases. J was trimmed by 2 bases and V by 8 bases; bases with no gene match: 13. Germline CDR1 reads SGHTA; CDR2 reads FQGNSA. The CDR3 loop spans 17 amino acids. Here the CDR3 reads CASAEGAGTGVTDTQYF. CDR3 in DNA: TGTGCCAGCGCCGAGGGGGCCGGGACAGGGGTCACAGATACGCAGTATTTT.

The rearrangement uses TRBV13 and TRBJ1-1; possibly TRBD1 for D (6 bases). The length of the CDR3 is 15 residues. Germline assignment: CDR1 PRHDT and CDR2 FYEKMQ (reference sequence). V lost 5 bases to trimming and J lost 5 bases, with 18 bases between them. In nucleotides, the CDR3 is TGTGCCAGCAGCCCCCTGCCGGGGGGGCGGACTGAAGCTTTCTTT. Protein sequence: CASSPLPGGRTEAFF.

This rearrangement joins TRBV2 to TRBJ1-1; D is possibly TRBD1 (6 bases). The ends were cut back, 1 base at V and 5 bases at J, with 17 bases in the middle. The CDR3 is 16 amino acids. Germline V gene sequence: CDR1 SNHLY, CDR2 FYNNEI. The CDR3 coding sequence is TGTGCCAGCAGTGAAGGGCCCTACAGGGTTAGGACTGAAGCTTTCTTT. Translation: CASSEGPYRVRTEAFF. Using reference TRBV2 and TRBJ1-1 for the parts outside the CDR3, the full variable domain is EPEVTQTPSHQVTQMGQEVILRCVPISNHLYFYWYRQILGQKVEFLVSFYNNEISEKSEIFDDQFSVERPDGSNFTLKIRSTKLEDSAMYFCASSEGPYRVRTEAFFGQGTRLTVV.

The chain recombines TRBV7-9 with TRBJ2-2; tentatively, D is TRBD2 (6 bases). Trimming removed 2 bases at V and 4 bases at J, with 11 bases between. From germline, CDR1 is SEHNR and CDR2 FQNEAQ (reference sequence). CDR3 length: 15 amino acids. In DNA, the CDR3 is TGTGCCAGCAGCTTACTGCGGGGTCTCACCGGGGAGCTGTTTTTT. Encoded protein: CASSLLRGLTGELFF.

The genes are TRBV7-3 and TRBJ2-3; 8 nucleotides align to TRBD2. Trimming cost V 5 bases and J 9 bases; bases outside gene matches: 10. Looked up from germline, CDR1 is SGHTA and CDR2 is FQGTGA. The CDR3 covers 14 residues. The CDR3, as DNA: TGTGCCAGCAGCGGAAGTCTGGCGGGAGGAACGCAGTATTTT. It specifies CASSGSLAGGTQYF.

This clone occurred once. The V gene is TRBV6-5, the J gene TRBJ2-7, with 10 nucleotides matching TRBD1. The CDR3 is 15 amino acids. Germline loops: CDR1 MNHEY, CDR2 SVGAGI. Unmatched junction bases numbered 12, after V lost 6 bases and J lost 7 bases. CDR3 nucleotides: TGTGCCAGCAGAGATCAAGTTGGACAGGGGGTTGAGCAGTACTTC. It is translated as CASRDQVGQGVEQYF.

The gene calls are TRBV6-5 and TRBJ2-7, with a tentative D call TRBD1 (5 bases). V lost 6 bases, J lost 3 bases, and 18 bases lay in between. The CDR3 spans 15 residues. CDR1 and CDR2 (germline): MNHEY, SVGAGI. CDR3 loop: CASSLKVQGIYEQYF. CDR3 DNA: TGTGCCAGCAGCCTCAAGGTGCAGGGAATCTACGAGCAGTACTTC.

The rearrangement joins TRBV7-8 to TRBJ1-4; 10 nucleotides line up with TRBD1. Trimming at V came to 5 bases and at J to 7 bases, leaving 4 bases not matched to a gene. Germline CDR1 reads SGHVS; CDR2 reads FQNEAQ. CDR3 size: 14 residues. CDR3 amino acids: CASSPGTGVEKLFF. The CDR3 region has the DNA TGTGCCAGCAGCCCAGGGACAGGGGTTGAAAAACTGTTTTTT.

The gene calls are TRBV6-5 and TRBJ2-1; D remains ambiguous. The germline V and J ends were trimmed by 5 bases and 3 bases, with 11 bases remaining between them. Germline CDR1 MNHEY, CDR2 SVGAGI. The CDR3 has 14 amino acids. The CDR3 here is CASSRSRVYNEQFF. For the CDR3, the DNA is TGTGCCAGCAGTAGGAGCCGGGTCTACAATGAGCAGTTCTTC.

The J gene is TRBJ2-7, the V gene TRBV2; 7 nucleotides align to TRBD2. Germline CDR1 SNHLY, CDR2 FYNNEI. The trim removed 1 base at V and 6 bases at J, leaving 12 bases unmatched. CDR3 length: 16 residues. In DNA, the CDR3 is TGTGCCAGCAGTGAAGAAAAGGTCAGCGGGGCGTCCGAGCAGTACTTC. Translated: CASSEEKVSGASEQYF.

V and J are TRBV5-4 and TRBJ2-1; 11 nucleotides match TRBD2. V shed 5 bases, J shed 7 bases, and the junction held 5 bases outside the gene matches. The CDR3 contains 14 residues. The germline V gene has CDR1 SGHNT and CDR2 YYREEE (reference sequence). The CDR3 sequence is CASRLAGGTNEQFF. The DNA for the CDR3 is TGTGCCAGCAGGTTAGCGGGAGGGACGAATGAGCAGTTCTTC.

The chain carries TRBV7-3 and TRBJ2-2, with TRBD2 matching over 9 bases. From germline, CDR1 is SGHTA and CDR2 FQGTGA. With 1 base clipped from V and 5 bases from J, the junction kept 8 bases outside the gene matches. CDR3 length equals 17 residues. The CDR3 sequence: CASSLNSLAGTTGELFF. CDR3 DNA: TGTGCCAGCAGCTTAAACAGTCTAGCGGGAACGACCGGGGAGCTGTTTTTT.